This is a list of T cell receptor beta chains from one sample in a study of CD8+ T cells in alopecia areata. Method: immunoSEQ multiplex PCR; TCRdb's copy keeps in-frame clones and lacks some. The sample holds 55,000 to 70,000 clones; around 49% are singletons and the top ten take about 18%. The input for sequencing was CD8+ T cells sorted from blood, taken at week 0. These receptors originate from a human donor with alopecia areata. Each CDR3 is given with its conserved first and last residue. Each record gives: CDR3 DNA, CDR3 protein, D gene, V gene, J gene, clone size. The D gene is left open where the match is weak. Where a row states a size, it is once, few, many or the class of an expanded clone; other rows omit it.

CDR3nt: TGTGCCAGCAGCTCTTACAGTAGCAATCAGCCCCAGCATTTT
CDR3aa: CASSSYSSNQPQHF
d_gene: NA
v_gene: TRBV9
j_gene: TRBJ1-5
abundance: NA

CDR3nt: TGTGCCAGCAGATATCAGGGGAACAATGAGCAGTTCTTC
CDR3aa: CASRYQGNNEQFF
d_gene: NA
v_gene: TRBV7-9
j_gene: TRBJ2-1
abundance: NA

CDR3nt: TGCAGCGTTGTGTCTAATGAGCAGTTCTTC
CDR3aa: CSVVSNEQFF
d_gene: NA
v_gene: TRBV29-1
j_gene: TRBJ2-1
abundance: few

CDR3nt: TGTGCCAGCAGCCCAACTAGCGGGCGGGGCACAGATACGCAGTATTTT
CDR3aa: CASSPTSGRGTDTQYF
d_gene: TRBD2
v_gene: TRBV7-8
j_gene: TRBJ2-3
abundance: few

CDR3nt: TGTGCCAGCAGCTTCACGACAGCCGAGCAGTTCTTC
CDR3aa: CASSFTTAEQFF
d_gene: NA
v_gene: TRBV5-6
j_gene: TRBJ2-1
abundance: NA

CDR3nt: TGTGCCACCAAGGCTTGGGGCAGCCTTGAGACCCAGTACTTC
CDR3aa: CATKAWGSLETQYF
d_gene: NA
v_gene: TRBV19
j_gene: TRBJ2-5
abundance: few

CDR3nt: TGTGCCAGCAGGCTCGGACGGCACAATGAGCAGTTCTTC
CDR3aa: CASRLGRHNEQFF
d_gene: NA
v_gene: TRBV7-9
j_gene: TRBJ2-1
abundance: NA

CDR3nt: TGCAGCGTTGGTACAGGGCTCTCCTCTGAAGCTTTCTTT
CDR3aa: CSVGTGLSSEAFF
d_gene: NA
v_gene: TRBV29-1
j_gene: TRBJ1-1
abundance: NA

CDR3nt: TGCGCCAGCAGCTCCGCAGGGGGGCCCTACAATGAGCAGTTCTTC
CDR3aa: CASSSAGGPYNEQFF
d_gene: NA
v_gene: TRBV4-1
j_gene: TRBJ2-1
abundance: NA

CDR3nt: TGCAGCGTTGAAGGTTACTCCAGTGTTTATGGCTACACCTTC
CDR3aa: CSVEGYSSVYGYTF
d_gene: NA
v_gene: TRBV29-1
j_gene: TRBJ1-2
abundance: NA

CDR3nt: TGTGCCAGCAGCGCCTTAGCGGGAGAGGAGTTCTTC
CDR3aa: CASSALAGEEFF
d_gene: TRBD2
v_gene: TRBV9
j_gene: TRBJ2-1
abundance: NA

CDR3nt: TGTGCCAGCAGCGTAGCCCAAGAGACCCAGTACTTC
CDR3aa: CASSVAQETQYF
d_gene: NA
v_gene: TRBV9
j_gene: TRBJ2-5
abundance: NA

CDR3nt: TGTGCCAGCAGCCCCCTAGGGCCTGAGCAGTTCTTC
CDR3aa: CASSPLGPEQFF
d_gene: NA
v_gene: TRBV7-3
j_gene: TRBJ2-1
abundance: NA

CDR3nt: TGCAGCGCCTGGACAACCGGGGAGCTGTTTTTT
CDR3aa: CSAWTTGELFF
d_gene: NA
v_gene: TRBV29-1
j_gene: TRBJ2-2
abundance: NA

CDR3nt: TGCGCCAGCAGCCAAGATCGGCAGGGGAGCGAGCAGTACTTC
CDR3aa: CASSQDRQGSEQYF
d_gene: NA
v_gene: TRBV23-1
j_gene: TRBJ2-7
abundance: few

CDR3nt: TGTGCCAGCAGTTTACGACGAACAGGGGAATACCCGTACTTC
CDR3aa: CASSLRRTGEYPYF
d_gene: TRBD1
v_gene: TRBV27
j_gene: TRBJ2-7
abundance: NA

CDR3nt: TGTGCCAGCAGCTTGGCAGGTACGACCTACGAGCAGTACTTC
CDR3aa: CASSLAGTTYEQYF
d_gene: NA
v_gene: TRBV7-2
j_gene: TRBJ2-7
abundance: NA

CDR3nt: TGTGCCAGCAGTTTATTCGAGAGGGAATTCGAAAAACTGTTTTTT
CDR3aa: CASSLFEREFEKLFF
d_gene: NA
v_gene: TRBV28
j_gene: TRBJ1-4
abundance: few

CDR3nt: TGTGCCAGCAGCGCGAGGGGGAGCAATCAGCCCCAGCATTTT
CDR3aa: CASSARGSNQPQHF
d_gene: NA
v_gene: TRBV5-4
j_gene: TRBJ1-5
abundance: once

CDR3nt: TGTGCCTGGAGGACACAGAAAGCGACAACCCTCCAAAACTATGGCTACACCTTC
CDR3aa: CAWRTQKATTLQNYGYTF
d_gene: NA
v_gene: TRBV30
j_gene: TRBJ1-2
abundance: NA

CDR3nt: TGTGCCAGCAGCGAGGCCGGGACTAGCGGAGGAGCAGATACGCAGTATTTT
CDR3aa: CASSEAGTSGGADTQYF
d_gene: TRBD2
v_gene: TRBV9
j_gene: TRBJ2-3
abundance: NA

CDR3nt: TGCGCCAGCAGTGAGTCAGGCATGGGCCGGGCGGAGACCCAGTACTTC
CDR3aa: CASSESGMGRAETQYF
d_gene: NA
v_gene: TRBV10-2
j_gene: TRBJ2-5
abundance: few

CDR3nt: TGCAGCGTCCGGGACGGAGCCAAAAACATTCAGTACTTC
CDR3aa: CSVRDGAKNIQYF
d_gene: NA
v_gene: TRBV29-1
j_gene: TRBJ2-4
abundance: NA

CDR3nt: TGTGCCAGCAGTTGGAGGGGACAGGGCAATGGCTACACCTTC
CDR3aa: CASSWRGQGNGYTF
d_gene: TRBD1
v_gene: TRBV27
j_gene: TRBJ1-2
abundance: NA

CDR3nt: TGTGCCTGGAGTTCCGGGATTCCCTACGAGCAGTACTTC
CDR3aa: CAWSSGIPYEQYF
d_gene: NA
v_gene: TRBV30
j_gene: TRBJ2-7
abundance: NA

CDR3nt: TGTGCCAGCAGTGAACAGGGGTCCTACAATGAGCAGTTCTTC
CDR3aa: CASSEQGSYNEQFF
d_gene: NA
v_gene: TRBV25-1
j_gene: TRBJ2-1
abundance: NA

CDR3nt: TGTGCCAGCAGCGTTCCGGGACAGGGCTACGAGCAGTACTTC
CDR3aa: CASSVPGQGYEQYF
d_gene: TRBD1
v_gene: TRBV7-9
j_gene: TRBJ2-7
abundance: NA

CDR3nt: TGTGCCAGCAGCGGGACTCAAGGCTACACCTTC
CDR3aa: CASSGTQGYTF
d_gene: NA
v_gene: TRBV9
j_gene: TRBJ1-2
abundance: NA

CDR3nt: TGCGCCAGCAGCCCAAATCCCCAGCGGGGCGAGCAGTACTTC
CDR3aa: CASSPNPQRGEQYF
d_gene: TRBD2
v_gene: TRBV5-1
j_gene: TRBJ2-7
abundance: NA

CDR3nt: TGTGCCAGCAGTCCCACGGGGGACGAGCAGTACTTC
CDR3aa: CASSPTGDEQYF
d_gene: NA
v_gene: TRBV28
j_gene: TRBJ2-7
abundance: NA

CDR3nt: TGTGCCAGCAGCTTAGCGTGGAGGGGTGGTCAGCCCCAGCATTTT
CDR3aa: CASSLAWRGGQPQHF
d_gene: NA
v_gene: TRBV7-2
j_gene: TRBJ1-5
abundance: NA

CDR3nt: TGTGCCAGCAGTTTATCCTCTAGCGAGAAGCAGTACTTC
CDR3aa: CASSLSSSEKQYF
d_gene: NA
v_gene: TRBV28
j_gene: TRBJ2-7
abundance: medium-sized

CDR3nt: TGCGCCAGCAGCCAGACAGGACAAGGTTCAAACGAGCAGTACTTC
CDR3aa: CASSQTGQGSNEQYF
d_gene: NA
v_gene: TRBV4-1
j_gene: TRBJ2-7
abundance: few

CDR3nt: TGTGCCTGGAAATCAGTGAGCACAGATACGCAGTATTTT
CDR3aa: CAWKSVSTDTQYF
d_gene: NA
v_gene: TRBV30
j_gene: TRBJ2-3
abundance: NA

CDR3nt: TGTGCCAGCAGCTTAGGAGAGGGACGGGACCAAGAGACCCAGTACTTC
CDR3aa: CASSLGEGRDQETQYF
d_gene: NA
v_gene: TRBV11-2
j_gene: TRBJ2-5
abundance: few

CDR3nt: TGTGCCTGGAGCCCCGGGACAGGGGGCCACGAGCAGTACTTC
CDR3aa: CAWSPGTGGHEQYF
d_gene: TRBD1
v_gene: TRBV30
j_gene: TRBJ2-7
abundance: NA

CDR3nt: TGCGCCAGCAGCCAAGCACAGGGGGGCAATCAGCCCCAGCATTTT
CDR3aa: CASSQAQGGNQPQHF
d_gene: TRBD1
v_gene: TRBV4-3
j_gene: TRBJ1-5
abundance: NA

CDR3nt: TGTGCCAGTAGAGATCTATCGCCCGAGCAGTACTTC
CDR3aa: CASRDLSPEQYF
d_gene: NA
v_gene: TRBV19
j_gene: TRBJ2-7
abundance: NA

CDR3nt: TGTGCCAGTAGTATTGGGACAGGGTTTATAGACGAGCAGTACTTC
CDR3aa: CASSIGTGFIDEQYF
d_gene: TRBD1
v_gene: TRBV19
j_gene: TRBJ2-7
abundance: NA

CDR3nt: TGCAGCGTTGGTCCAGGCCCAGAGGGCTACACCTTC
CDR3aa: CSVGPGPEGYTF
d_gene: NA
v_gene: TRBV29-1
j_gene: TRBJ1-2
abundance: NA

CDR3nt: TGTGCCAGCAGCTTCGGGGGGGGCTCCTACGAGCAGTACTTC
CDR3aa: CASSFGGGSYEQYF
d_gene: TRBD2
v_gene: TRBV11-2
j_gene: TRBJ2-7
abundance: NA

CDR3nt: TGTGCCAGCAGCTTAGTCCTAGCGGGACTCGACGAGCAGTACTTC
CDR3aa: CASSLVLAGLDEQYF
d_gene: TRBD2
v_gene: TRBV7-9
j_gene: TRBJ2-7
abundance: NA

CDR3nt: TGTGCCAGCTCACCATTGGGTGACCAAGAGACCCAGTACTTC
CDR3aa: CASSPLGDQETQYF
d_gene: NA
v_gene: TRBV18
j_gene: TRBJ2-5
abundance: NA

CDR3nt: TGTGCCAGCAGCTTAGCGACTAGCAATGAGCAGTTCTTC
CDR3aa: CASSLATSNEQFF
d_gene: NA
v_gene: TRBV7-9
j_gene: TRBJ2-1
abundance: medium-sized

CDR3nt: TGCAGCGTTGAAGAGGATGGAAGAACAGGGGACATCCCTTCTGGGGCCAACGTCCTGACTTTC
CDR3aa: CSVEEDGRTGDIPSGANVLTF
d_gene: TRBD1
v_gene: TRBV29-1
j_gene: TRBJ2-6
abundance: NA

CDR3nt: TGCAGCGTTGGACAAGTTAACTCCTACGAGCAGTACTTC
CDR3aa: CSVGQVNSYEQYF
d_gene: NA
v_gene: TRBV29-1
j_gene: TRBJ2-7
abundance: few

CDR3nt: TGTGCCAGCAGCTCCACGGTGGAAGCTTTCTTT
CDR3aa: CASSSTVEAFF
d_gene: NA
v_gene: TRBV7-9
j_gene: TRBJ1-1
abundance: NA

CDR3nt: TGTGCCACCCACTCCTCTAGTAAAGAGACCCAGTACTTC
CDR3aa: CATHSSSKETQYF
d_gene: NA
v_gene: TRBV28
j_gene: TRBJ2-5
abundance: NA

CDR3nt: TGCGCCAGCAGCGACCCAAACAGGAACAATGAGCAGTTCTTC
CDR3aa: CASSDPNRNNEQFF
d_gene: NA
v_gene: TRBV4-1
j_gene: TRBJ2-1
abundance: few

CDR3nt: TGTGCCAGTAGAAAAAACTTGGTAGGCACGGGGAAGTACAATGAGCAGTTCTTC
CDR3aa: CASRKNLVGTGKYNEQFF
d_gene: NA
v_gene: TRBV19
j_gene: TRBJ2-1
abundance: NA

CDR3nt: TGCGCCAGCAGCTTACAGGGACGCGAGCAGTACTTC
CDR3aa: CASSLQGREQYF
d_gene: NA
v_gene: TRBV5-1
j_gene: TRBJ2-7
abundance: few

CDR3nt: TGTGCTAGTGCCCCCGCGGCGCCCAATGCACCCCCTCTAGATACGCAGTATTTT
CDR3aa: CASAPAAPNAPPLDTQYF
d_gene: NA
v_gene: TRBV12-5
j_gene: TRBJ2-3
abundance: NA

CDR3nt: TGTGCCTGGAGTGTACATAGGAACGAGCAGTACTTC
CDR3aa: CAWSVHRNEQYF
d_gene: NA
v_gene: TRBV30
j_gene: TRBJ2-7
abundance: NA

CDR3nt: TGTGCCAGCAGTTTACCCCTAGGAGGGCCTTATCAGCCCCAGCATTTT
CDR3aa: CASSLPLGGPYQPQHF
d_gene: NA
v_gene: TRBV28
j_gene: TRBJ1-5
abundance: few

CDR3nt: TGTGCCTGGAGTGACACTTGGCACACTGAAGCTTTCTTT
CDR3aa: CAWSDTWHTEAFF
d_gene: NA
v_gene: TRBV30
j_gene: TRBJ1-1
abundance: NA

CDR3nt: TGTGCCTGTAAGGGGGAGGCAGATACGCAGTATTTT
CDR3aa: CACKGEADTQYF
d_gene: NA
v_gene: TRBV30
j_gene: TRBJ2-3
abundance: NA

CDR3nt: TGTGCCAGCACGGGCGGGACGGCCTACAATGAGCAGTTCTTC
CDR3aa: CASTGGTAYNEQFF
d_gene: NA
v_gene: TRBV7-8
j_gene: TRBJ2-1
abundance: NA

CDR3nt: TGCAGCGTGCCAGGACTAGCGGGATTCCACGAGCAGTACTTC
CDR3aa: CSVPGLAGFHEQYF
d_gene: TRBD2
v_gene: TRBV29-1
j_gene: TRBJ2-7
abundance: few